One sample yielded the 21 T cell receptor beta chains listed below, sequenced in a study of human T cells and chemical hapten exposure. The time point is: patch test 3, about 24 weeks after DPC sensitization. Treatment given: therapeutic diphenylcyclopropenone sensitization with weekly scalp DPC. TCRdb reprocessed the RACE reads via MiXCR and lists one record per CDR3 protein. The sample contains just over 95,000 distinct CDR3 sequences, around 25% of which appear only once. The sample here was whole blood, taken in connection with sensitization to the hapten diphenylcyclopropenone (DPC). The receptors were gathered from a man aged 35 to 55 with alopecia areata. Some clones in this sample may be carry-over from other donors' samples.

V and J are TRBV9 and TRBJ2-5, with a possible D match to TRBD2 (6 bases). Germline V gene data show CDR1 as SGDLS and CDR2 as YYNGEE. Trimming took off 2 bases at V and 4 bases at J, with 15 bases between the two ends. The CDR3 is 15 amino acids. The CDR3 here is CASSVATGVRETQYF. CDR3 nucleotides: TGTGCCAGCAGCGTCGCCACGGGGGTACGAGAGACCCAGTACTTC.

This clonotype showed up just once. The chain uses TRBV27 and TRBJ2-3; TRBD2 might be the D (5 bases). CDR3 size: 13 residues. The germline V and J ends were trimmed by 6 bases and 4 bases, with 11 bases remaining between them. The germline CDR1 and CDR2 sequences are MNHEY and SMNVEV (reference sequence). The CDR3 DNA follows: TGTGCCAGCAGCCCCCGAGGGTCAGATACGCAGTATTTT. Protein product: CASSPRGSDTQYF.

The V and J genes are TRBV18 and TRBJ2-3; the D gene is possibly TRBD2 (7 bases). Germline lookup yields CDR1 KGHSH and CDR2 LQKENI. V lost 1 base to trimming and J lost 4 bases, with 12 bases between them. The CDR3 has 15 residues. This CDR3 reads CASSPQTGRADTQYF. The DNA of the CDR3 is TGTGCCAGCTCACCACAAACAGGGAGGGCAGATACGCAGTATTTT.

The chain combines TRBV29-1 with TRBJ2-4; unclear D gene. CDR3 length: 13 residues. The germline CDR1 and CDR2 sequences are SQVTM and ANQGSEA. V lost 7 bases, J lost 0 bases, and 10 bases lay in between. Here the CDR3 reads CSAAGLAKNIQYF. CDR3 DNA sequence: TGCAGCGCTGCAGGATTAGCCAAAAACATTCAGTACTTC.

The rearrangement links TRBV6-1 to TRBJ1-5, with D possibly matching TRBD1 (5 bases). CDR1 and CDR2 (germline): MNHNS, SASEGT. Trimming removed 8 bases at V and 4 bases at J, with 15 bases between. The CDR3 contains 14 residues. CDR3 region: CASSPGRANQPQHF. CDR3 sequence (DNA): TGTGCCAGCTCCCCGGGCAGGGCTAATCAGCCCCAGCATTTT.

This chain links TRBV12-3 or TRBV12-4 with TRBJ1-1, with 7 bases aligning to TRBD1. The trim removed 4 bases at V and 7 bases at J, leaving 3 bases unmatched. The CDR3 spans 12 residues. CDR3 in DNA: TGTGCCAGCAGTTATCAGGGGGATGAAGCTTTCTTT. Translated, it gives CASSYQGDEAFF.

The chain couples TRBV27 to TRBJ2-1, with 15 bases lining up with TRBD2. Germline lookup yields CDR1 MNHEY and CDR2 SMNVEV (reference sequence). Trimming at V came to 2 bases and at J to 9 bases, leaving 5 bases not matched to a gene. This CDR3 is 16 amino acids long. The CDR3 loop reads CASSLGLAGGRIEQFF. CDR3 sequence (DNA): TGTGCCAGCAGTTTAGGACTAGCGGGAGGGCGGATTGAGCAGTTCTTC.

This clonotype was seen a few times. V usage is TRBV20-1 and J usage is TRBJ2-3; weak D call: TRBD1 (5 bases). Germline-derived CDR1 and CDR2 are DFQATT and SNEGSKA (reference sequence). This CDR3 region has 15 residues. Trimming removed 1 base from V and 0 bases from J, with 11 bases in between. The CDR3 reads CSARAGQVSTDTQYF. The CDR3 DNA reads as TGCAGTGCTAGAGCAGGGCAGGTCAGCACAGATACGCAGTATTTT.

V is TRBV5-5 and J is TRBJ1-2; TRBD1 matches at 9 bases. CDR1 is SGHKS, CDR2 YYEKEE, per germline (reference sequence). V shed 4 bases and J 7 bases; nucleotides not matched to a gene: 5. This CDR3 spans 13 amino acids. The CDR3: CASSQRTGAGYTF. Here the CDR3 DNA reads TGTGCCAGCAGCCAACGGACAGGGGCTGGCTACACCTTC.

This clonotype was counted between two and nine times. The chain joins TRBV29-1 to TRBJ2-3, with 7 bases that match TRBD1. The V gene's germline CDR1 is SQVTM and CDR2 ANQGSEA. The V and J ends lost 5 bases and 1 base, in that order; junction bases with no gene match: 12. This CDR3 is built from 16 residues. This CDR3 reads CSVSRGLTGGTDTQYF. CDR3 bases: TGCAGCGTTTCCAGGGGGTTAACAGGAGGCACAGATACGCAGTATTTT.

The V call is TRBV6-5, the J call TRBJ1-1, with a weak D call TRBD1 (6 bases). The CDR3 sequence is 14 residues long. Trimming took 4 bases from V and 1 from J, leaving 10 bases between them. The germline V gene has CDR1 MNHEY and CDR2 SVGAGI. In nucleotides, the CDR3 is TGTGCCAGCAGTTTCGGGACACCGAACACTGAAGCTTTCTTT. It translates to CASSFGTPNTEAFF.

Concerning this clonotype: Germline is not matched at one junction end, which may reflect a read error. The V and J genes are TRBV30 and TRBJ2-3; 10 positions match TRBD2. Germline CDR1 and CDR2: GTSNPN and SVGIG (reference sequence). This CDR3 comprises 12 residues. DNA of the CDR3: TGTGCCTGGAGTGTACGAGCGGGAGGGCCGGATTTT. Its translation: CAWSVRAGGPDF. The variable domain in full, with the rest retrieved from reference TRBV30 and TRBJ2-3, is SQTIHQWPATLVQPVGSPLSLECTVEGTSNPNLYWYRQAAGRGLQLLFYSVGIGQISSEVPQNLSASRPQDRQFILSSKKLLLSDSGFYLCAWSVRAGGPDFGPGTRLTVL.

This clonotype was counted between two and nine times. The chain joins TRBV5-1 to TRBJ2-5; perhaps TRBD2 as D (5 bases). Germline V lookup: CDR1 SGHRS, CDR2 YFSETQ. The CDR3 spans 13 residues. Trimming removed 5 bases at V and 0 bases at J, with 8 bases between. The chain's CDR3 is CASRIAHQETQYF. The DNA of the CDR3 is TGCGCCAGCAGAATAGCGCACCAAGAGACCCAGTACTTC.

This sequence joins TRBV15 and TRBJ2-6, with TRBD1 matching over 10 bases. This CDR3 has 17 amino acids. V was clipped by 5 bases and J by 4 bases; unmatched bases: 8. CDR1 is LNHNV, CDR2 YYDKDF, per germline (reference sequence). The CDR3 loop is CATSGYGTGVGANVLTF. CDR3 nucleotides: TGTGCCACCAGCGGGTACGGGACAGGGGTAGGGGCCAACGTCCTGACTTTC.

This clonotype was counted only a few times. This chain uses TRBV3-1 with TRBJ2-3; no clear D. Trimming left V 4 bases short and J 6 bases short, with 8 bases between. CDR1 is LGHDT and CDR2 is YNNKEL in the germline V gene (reference sequence). There are 12 residues in the CDR3. CDR3 loop: CASSPTRDTQYF. The CDR3 bases are TGTGCCAGCAGCCCTACCAGGGATACGCAGTATTTT.

This clonotype was found a few times. The chain couples TRBV28 to TRBJ1-2; D is possibly TRBD1 (6 bases). CDR1 and CDR2 from the germline V gene are MDHEN and SYDVKM. CDR3 length equals 12 residues. V was pared by 5 bases and J by 7 bases, with 11 bases between. The DNA of the CDR3 is TGTGCCAGCAGTAACAGGGTTCTTGGCTACACCTTC. Residues: CASSNRVLGYTF.

This clonotype was counted between two and nine times. The rearrangement links TRBV3-1 to TRBJ1-5; 10 bases are shared with TRBD1. Germline assignment: CDR1 LGHDT and CDR2 YNNKEL (reference sequence). The V segment lost 4 bases and the J segment 6 bases; nucleotides outside the gene matches: 3. The CDR3 loop spans 14 amino acids. DNA of the CDR3: TGTGCCAGCAGCCTGCGACAGGGGGCTCAGCCCCAGCATTTT. Its translation: CASSLRQGAQPQHF.

The gene calls are TRBV11-2 and TRBJ2-3; 7 bases are shared with TRBD1. V shed 5 bases and J 1 base; nucleotides not matched to a gene: 3. The CDR3 runs 14 residues. Germline V CDR1 and CDR2: SGHAT, FQNNGV. CDR3 nucleotides: TGTGCCAGCAGCATGGACAGGCGCACAGATACGCAGTATTTT. Protein sequence: CASSMDRRTDTQYF.

A few counts support this clonotype. This chain uses TRBV10-3 with TRBJ2-3, with 7 bases lining up with TRBD2. Germline CDR1 is ENHRY and CDR2 is SYGVKD. V was clipped by 7 bases and J by 6 bases; unmatched bases: 13. CDR3 length: 15 residues. The CDR3 nucleotides read TGTGCCATCAAGGACGCCACACACGGGAGGGATACGCAGTATTTT. Protein sequence: CAIKDATHGRDTQYF.

This clonotype appeared a few times. The V call is TRBV28, the J call TRBJ2-5; D might be TRBD2 (6 bases). V lost 6 bases to trimming and J lost 6 bases, with 20 bases between them. CDR3 length: 15 residues. Germline loops: CDR1 MDHEN, CDR2 SYDVKM. CDR3 in DNA: TGTGCCAGCAGCGAAGCAGCGGGTTTTCCCCAGACCCAGTACTTC. Translation gives CASSEAAGFPQTQYF.

This clonotype came up a few times. V gene TRBV20-1 combines with J gene TRBJ2-4; the match to TRBD1 covers 7 bases. The germline gives CDR1 DFQATT, CDR2 SNEGSKA (reference sequence). Trimming at V came to 2 bases and at J to 0 bases, leaving 4 bases not matched to a gene. The CDR3 consists of 15 residues. The CDR3 sequence is CSARKGALAKNIQYF. Written as DNA, the CDR3 is TGCAGTGCTAGAAAGGGGGCCCTAGCCAAAAACATTCAGTACTTC.